These T cell receptor beta chains were read from a single sample in a study of T cells expressing NK-cell markers. TCRdb reanalyzed the 5' RACE reads and collapses them to one entry per CDR3 protein, without DNA. The sample's table shows some 120,000 distinct CDR3 sequences. Sequencing was performed on blood T cells: a sorted CD56 or NKG2C T cell subset, CD4+ or CD8+ T cells, or bulk PBMC T cells (not recorded which). The receptors were sampled from a woman between 18 and 70 years old in good health. Each CDR3 is given with its conserved first and last residue. The order of the fields is CDR3 length, V gene, J gene, CDR3 protein.

12	TRBV25-1	TRBJ2-1	CASSEPGSEQFF
14	TRBV20-1	TRBJ2-7	CSAQDRVGSYEQYF
14	TRBV7-3	TRBJ2-5	CASSPNGNEETQYF
15	TRBV18	TRBJ1-1	CASSPMDRARTEAFF
15	TRBV4-1	TRBJ2-5	CASSQDSGPLETQYF
16	TRBV12-3/TRBV12-4	TRBJ2-3	CASSFGSSPSTDTQYF
18	TRBV28	TRBJ2-1	CASSPPGVAGGSYNEQFF
15	TRBV11-2	TRBJ1-2	CASSQTGTANYGYTF
15	TRBV2	TRBJ2-3	CALAVKGLNPDTQYF
13	TRBV12-3/TRBV12-4	TRBJ2-7	CASSLASWVEQYF
14	TRBV4-1	TRBJ2-3	CASSHGTGTDTQYF
12	TRBV12-3/TRBV12-4	TRBJ2-2	CASTRRGGELFF
15	TRBV27	TRBJ2-5	CASSLGWEDQETQYF
14	TRBV24-1	TRBJ2-1	CATSDPGRNNEQFF
14	TRBV4-1	TRBJ2-5	CASSRGQGGQTQYF
14	TRBV28	TRBJ1-5	CASRKRAPGRPQHF
15	TRBV6-1	TRBJ1-5	CASIGMSYSNQPQHF
18	TRBV25-1	TRBJ2-5	CASSPQGGPSGGQETQYF
16	TRBV7-2	TRBJ1-4	CASSLGAVIRGEKLFF
15	TRBV7-9	TRBJ2-7	CASSSTTRVPYEQYF
15	TRBV28	TRBJ2-7	CASNFERLAAYEQYF
14	TRBV4-2	TRBJ2-7	CASSQGTRGYEQYF
14	TRBV5-1	TRBJ2-7	CASSLRREPYEQYF
14	TRBV28	TRBJ2-7	CASTGTGYTYEQYF
13	TRBV7-2	TRBJ1-5	CASSLEGWQPQHF
15	TRBV7-2	TRBJ2-1	CASSWAAGWDNEQFF
13	TRBV19	TRBJ1-4	CASSIRVNEKLFF
16	TRBV7-8	TRBJ2-1	CASSLEEGIVLNEQFF
15	TRBV7-8	TRBJ2-7	CASSPRQGTLYEQYF
18	TRBV10-3	TRBJ2-1	CAISEGERGSFEGNEQFF
14	TRBV12-3/TRBV12-4	TRBJ1-1	CASSFGEGNTEAFF
13	TRBV14	TRBJ1-5	CASSQTGYQPQHF
12	TRBV5-4	TRBJ2-1	CASSLHSDEQFF
13	TRBV7-9	TRBJ2-1	CASSRPLVNEQFF
14	TRBV6-1	TRBJ2-2	CASTTTGTGVELFF
15	TRBV2	TRBJ2-1	CASSEDGGAGNEQFF
13	TRBV6-2/TRBV6-3	TRBJ1-1	CASRDRGETEAFF
18	TRBV11-1	TRBJ2-6	CASSPGEEGAAGANVLTF
16	TRBV7-9	TRBJ2-1	CASSLPGSPRSYEQFF
14	TRBV7-9	TRBJ2-7	CASSLGADSYEQYF
16	TRBV20-1	TRBJ2-7	CSARVLGAVPGYEQYF
12	TRBV21-1	TRBJ1-2	CASIPGQPAYTF